This TCR beta chain originates from a study of blood T cells in healthy people across ages. It was with a sample-barcoded 5' primer and a J-beta primer mix that a second PCR of roughly 7 to 11 cycles was run. TCRdb used MiXCR to reprocess the 5' RACE reads, holding one entry per CDR3 protein. The sample lists nearly 800,000 distinct CDR3 sequences; roughly 25% were seen once. Germline CDR1 and CDR2: LGHDT and YNNKEL (reference sequence). V trimming: 0 bases; J trimming: 8 bases; junction bases outside the gene matches: 10. The CDR3 consists of 16 residues. A minimum of 5 micrograms of total RNA was extracted per sample. These records were also assigned to another study, of T cells of mothers and their children. In that study: Researchers put all of the extracted RNA into cDNA synthesis, using roughly 1.4 ug per 15 ul. Evidence of persistent microchimeric T cell clones was absent.

The V gene is TRBV3-1, the J gene TRBJ2-1, with TRBD2 matching 7 bases. Material for sequencing was blood. This clonotype originated in a boy aged 5-17 years in good health. CDR3 amino acids: CASSQEGTTFYDEQFF. CDR3 nucleotide sequence: TGTGCCAGCAGCCAAGAAGGGACTACCTTTTACGATGAGCAGTTCTTC.